This entry lists 20 T cell receptor beta chains sequenced from one sample in a study of blood T cell repertoires in COVID-19. Measured with immunoSEQ multiplex PCR; TCRdb has only the in-frame clones, and not every one. The sample includes around 150,000 clones, more than 75% seen only once; the top ten take about a tenth. Sequencing input: peripheral blood. These receptors all come from a man aged 55 to 70 who had recovered from COVID-19.

J is TRBJ1-3 and V is TRBV5-6; 7 nucleotides line up with TRBD1. Germline CDR1 and CDR2: SGHDT and YYEEEE. CDR3 size: 15 residues. V gave up 4 bases and J gave up 0 bases; unmatched junction bases: 4. The chain's CDR3 is CASSPGTVSGNTIYF. CDR3 nucleotides: TGTGCCAGCAGCCCCGGGACAGTCTCTGGAAACACCATATATTTT.

The V gene is TRBV7-9, the J gene TRBJ1-2, with D possibly matching TRBD1 (6 bases). The CDR3 contains 15 residues. CDR1 and CDR2 (germline): SEHNR, FQNEAQ (reference sequence). Trimming shortened V by 5 bases and J by 4 bases, and 17 bases separated the two germline ends. The CDR3 bases are TGTGCCAGCAGCCCCTCCAGGGGAAACTCCTATGGCTACACCTTC. This codes for CASSPSRGNSYGYTF.

V gene TRBV18 combines with J gene TRBJ1-5, with 9 bases matching TRBD1. The CDR3 runs 15 residues. Germline V gene lookup returns CDR1 KGHSH and CDR2 LQKENI. The ends lost 5 bases at V and 6 bases at J; junction bases unmatched: 8. The CDR3: CASSEDRGGGQPQHF. The CDR3 nucleotides read TGTGCCAGCTCAGAGGACAGGGGCGGCGGTCAGCCCCAGCATTTT.

The V gene is TRBV7-6, the J gene TRBJ2-1, with 7 bases fitting TRBD1. Germline V gene data show CDR1 as SGHVS and CDR2 as FNYEAQ. The ends lost 0 bases at V and 9 bases at J; junction bases unmatched: 8. CDR3 length: 15 amino acids. In DNA, the CDR3 is TGTGCCAGCAGCTTAGCTGTGGCAGGGGGTGCTGAGCAGTTCTTC. Translated, it gives CASSLAVAGGAEQFF.

This clone was seen a single time. The rearrangement links TRBV6-2 or TRBV6-3 to TRBJ2-1; 12 bases map to TRBD2. The germline V gene encodes CDR1 MNHEY and CDR2 SVGEGT. Trimming cost V 6 bases and J 7 bases; bases outside gene matches: 7. The CDR3 has 15 amino acids. CDR3 region: CASSLAGGRVNEQFF. CDR3 DNA: TGTGCCAGCAGCCTAGCGGGGGGGCGGGTAAATGAGCAGTTCTTC.

The chain links TRBV5-4 to TRBJ2-1; D might be TRBD2 (6 bases). The CDR3 is 16 amino acids. V was pared by 5 bases and J by 4 bases, with 19 bases between. The V gene's germline CDR1 is SGHNT and CDR2 YYREEE (reference sequence). The CDR3 nucleotides read TGTGCCAGCAGACCTGGAACGGGAGCCCCTTACAATGAGCAGTTCTTC. Its translation: CASRPGTGAPYNEQFF.

The chain uses TRBV4-2 and TRBJ2-2; the match to TRBD2 covers 8 bases. The CDR3 is 20 residues long. Germline V gene sequence: CDR1 LGHNA, CDR2 YNFKEQ. The trim removed 0 bases at V and 1 base at J, leaving 13 bases unmatched. CDR3 coding DNA: TGTGCCAGCAGCCAAGACTTTGGGGTTATGGCGGGGGGGAACACCGGGGAGCTGTTTTTT. It encodes CASSQDFGVMAGGNTGELFF.

The chain links TRBV4-1 to TRBJ2-1; TRBD2 matches 9 bases. The CDR3 sequence is 16 residues long. Trimming removed 4 bases from V and 10 bases from J; junction bases left unmatched: 14. From germline, CDR1 is MGHRA and CDR2 YSYEKL. The CDR3 here is CASSPSSGTTPQEQFF. CDR3 bases: TGCGCCAGCAGCCCATCTAGCGGGACCACTCCTCAAGAGCAGTTCTTC.

The V call is TRBV30, the J call TRBJ1-2, with TRBD1 identical over 7 bases. The CDR3 is made up of 13 amino acids. Germline assignment: CDR1 GTSNPN and CDR2 SVGIG (reference sequence). The CDR3 DNA reads TGTGGGGTGACAGGGCCGCTCCCCTATGGCTACACCTTC. Residues: CGVTGPLPYGYTF.

There are many counts of this clone. The chain links TRBV4-1 to TRBJ2-1, with a possible D match to TRBD2 (7 bases). CDR1 MGHRA and CDR2 YSYEKL come from the germline V gene. The CDR3 is 19 amino acids. Trimming stripped 2 bases from V and 2 bases from J, with 22 bases between. The CDR3 region is CASSQTGGALSVPYNEQFF. For the CDR3, the DNA is TGCGCCAGCAGCCAAACTGGGGGGGCGCTTAGTGTTCCCTACAATGAGCAGTTCTTC.

The rearrangement links TRBV5-1 to TRBJ2-3; 8 bases match TRBD1. V trimming: 7 bases; J trimming: 0 bases; junction bases outside the gene matches: 7. This CDR3 comprises 15 residues. Looked up from germline, CDR1 is SGHRS and CDR2 is YFSETQ. The CDR3 is CASADRGPSTDTQYF. DNA of the CDR3: TGCGCCAGCGCTGACAGGGGCCCAAGCACAGATACGCAGTATTTT.

The CDR3 DNA reads as TGTGCCAGCAGTCGGGGACTAGGTTACGAGCAGTACTTC. This codes for CASSRGLGYEQYF. The rearrangement uses TRBV27 and TRBJ2-7; 8 nucleotides agree with TRBD2. After removal of 5 bases from V and 4 bases from J, the junction contained 4 bases not matched to a gene. Germline values: CDR1 MNHEY, CDR2 SMNVEV (reference sequence). The CDR3 is 13 amino acids.

V and J are TRBV11-2 and TRBJ1-3; D is possibly TRBD1 (6 bases). The ends were cut back, 8 bases at V and 0 bases at J, with 17 bases in the middle. This CDR3 has 16 residues. Looked up from germline, CDR1 is SGHAT and CDR2 is FQNNGV. As DNA, the CDR3 is TGTGCCAGCCGCCCAGGGGTTTTATACTCTGGAAACACCATATATTTT. Residues: CASRPGVLYSGNTIYF.

In this sample, this clone turned up once. This chain's CDR3 is CASSLLETFTGELFF. In nucleotides, the CDR3 is TGTGCCAGCAGCTTACTAGAGACCTTCACCGGGGAGCTGTTTTTT. The chain links TRBV7-9 to TRBJ2-2; D unresolved. From germline, CDR1 is SEHNR and CDR2 FQNEAQ (reference sequence). CDR3 length equals 15 residues. The ends were cut back, 2 bases at V and 4 bases at J, with 11 bases in the middle.

The V call is TRBV21-1, the J call TRBJ1-4; TRBD1 is the table's D call and was not checked against the DNA. TRBV21-1 is listed as a pseudogene. The CDR3 covers 15 residues. The CDR3 here is CASSKTPGANEKLFF. CDR3 DNA sequence: TGTGCCAGCAGCAAAACTCCAGGGGCGAATGAAAAACTGTTTTTT.

V and J are TRBV3-1 (or the pseudogene TRBV3-2) and TRBJ1-6, with 8 bases that match TRBD1. CDR3 size: 16 residues. Germline values: CDR1 LGHDT, CDR2 YNNKEL (reference sequence). Losses at the gene ends were 2 bases for V and 7 bases for J; bases not matched to a gene: 7. The CDR3 here is CASSQLGTGGNSPLHF. The CDR3, as DNA: TGTGCCAGCAGCCAACTCGGGACAGGTGGAAATTCACCCCTCCACTTT.

This clone was found a few times. The chain recombines TRBV6-1 with TRBJ1-5, with TRBD1 as a possible D gene (5 bases). The germline V and J ends were trimmed by 2 bases and 3 bases, with 20 bases remaining between them. CDR3 length: 18 residues. The germline V gene encodes CDR1 MNHNS and CDR2 SASEGT. The CDR3 loop is CASSEILAGRTSNQPQHF. The CDR3 nucleotides are TGTGCCAGCAGTGAAATCCTGGCAGGGCGAACCTCCAATCAGCCCCAGCATTTT.

This chain connects TRBV3-1 (or the pseudogene TRBV3-2) to TRBJ2-3, with D perhaps TRBD2 (5 bases). V lost 1 base and J 2 bases, leaving 13 bases between the germline ends. Germline loops: CDR1 LGHDT, CDR2 YNNKEL (reference sequence). The CDR3 has 16 amino acids. CDR3 in DNA: TGTGCCAGCAGCCAAGCTTCGGACTTCTACACAGATACGCAGTATTTT. Residues: CASSQASDFYTDTQYF.

V is TRBV11-2 and J is TRBJ2-4; a possible D gene is TRBD1 (7 bases). V dropped 5 bases and J dropped 8 bases, with 16 bases sitting between them. This CDR3 comprises 14 residues. Per germline, CDR1 SGHAT and CDR2 FQNNGV. The CDR3 region is CASSLGRGEDIQYF. In nucleotides, the CDR3 is TGTGCCAGCAGCCTCGGCAGGGGGGAGGACATTCAGTACTTC.

CDR3 coding DNA: TGTGCCAGCACCCAGACTAGCGGGGGGTTCGAGACCCAGTACTTC. Its protein is CASTQTSGGFETQYF. The chain uses TRBV28 and TRBJ2-5; TRBD2 aligns across 13 bases. Germline values: CDR1 MDHEN, CDR2 SYDVKM. The CDR3 is 15 amino acids. Trimming took 7 bases from V and 5 from J; bases not matched to a gene: 7.